The 11 T cell receptor beta chains below come from one sample, sequenced in a study of T cell responses to AZD1222 COVID-19 vaccine. Assay: immunoSEQ multiplex PCR; the TCRdb copy retains only in-frame clones and omits some. The sample has under 80,000 clones; around 81% are singletons. The sequencing here drew on peripheral blood, taken 28 days after the second AZD1222 dose. The receptors here all came from an adult who received the AZD1222 COVID-19 vaccine.

The genes are TRBV2 and TRBJ2-1, with 7 bases matching TRBD2. In germline, CDR1 is SNHLY, CDR2 FYNNEI. The CDR3 has 14 residues. The ends lost 4 bases at V and 4 bases at J; junction bases unmatched: 4. The CDR3 sequence: CASSAEAGYNEQFF. DNA for the CDR3: TGTGCCAGCAGTGCGGAAGCGGGGTACAATGAGCAGTTCTTC.

This clone was seen only once. This chain uses TRBV9 with TRBJ2-7, with unresolved D. This CDR3 spans 15 amino acids. V was cut by 4 bases and J by 1 base, with 15 bases left in between. The germline V gene encodes CDR1 SGDLS and CDR2 YYNGEE. CDR3 sequence: CASSPDPDGSYEQYF. In DNA, the CDR3 is TGTGCCAGCAGCCCGGACCCCGACGGATCCTACGAGCAGTACTTC.

In DNA form, the CDR3 reads TGTGCCACCAGCCCCCCGGGGCGGCCTAACTATGGCTACACCTTC. It yields the protein CATSPPGRPNYGYTF. This sequence joins TRBV15 and TRBJ1-2, with a weak D call TRBD1 (5 bases). CDR3 length equals 15 residues. Germline lookup yields CDR1 LNHNV and CDR2 YYDKDF (reference sequence). V lost 5 bases and J lost 0, with 13 bases in between.

The chain links TRBV5-1 to TRBJ1-1; no clear D. The CDR3 spans 16 residues. V was trimmed by 4 bases and J by 6 bases, leaving 22 bases between them. CDR1 and CDR2 from the germline V gene are SGHRS and YFSETQ. The DNA of the CDR3 is TGCGCCAGCAGCGTCGCTTTATCGGTTCGCAGCGCTGAAGCTTTCTTT. Amino acid sequence: CASSVALSVRSAEAFF.

This sequence joins TRBV7-8 and TRBJ2-1; possible D gene TRBD2, 5 bases. Germline CDR1 SGHVS, CDR2 FQNEAQ. V gave up 5 bases and J gave up 0 bases, with 11 bases separating them. The CDR3 totals 15 residues. DNA for the CDR3: TGTGCCAGCAGCACCGACTACAACTCCTACAATGAGCAGTTCTTC. It is translated as CASSTDYNSYNEQFF.

V usage is TRBV27 and J usage is TRBJ2-2; D is undetermined. Trimming took 6 bases from V and 4 from J, leaving 6 bases between them. This CDR3 is built from 12 residues. Germline V lookup: CDR1 MNHEY, CDR2 SMNVEV (reference sequence). In DNA form, the CDR3 reads TGTGCCAGCAGCCTCCCCACCGGGGAGCTGTTTTTT. Translation gives CASSLPTGELFF.

This chain's CDR3 is CASSFSSGANVLTF. The CDR3 bases are TGTGCCAGCAGCTTTAGCTCTGGGGCCAACGTCCTGACTTTC. V gene TRBV7-2 combines with J gene TRBJ2-6; D gene uncertain. Germline assignment: CDR1 SGHTA and CDR2 FQGNSA. V lost 3 bases and J lost 0, with 3 bases in between. The CDR3 runs 14 residues.

This sequence joins TRBV3-1 (or the pseudogene TRBV3-2) and TRBJ1-1; D gene ambiguous. This CDR3 has 13 residues. Germline V gene sequence: CDR1 LGHDT, CDR2 YNNKEL (reference sequence). The ends were cut back, 2 bases at V and 4 bases at J, with 8 bases in the middle. This CDR3 is CASSQIRGTEAFF. The CDR3 DNA is TGTGCCAGCAGCCAAATCCGGGGCACTGAAGCTTTCTTT.

V is TRBV9 and J is TRBJ1-1; D ambiguous. Trimming left V 0 bases short and J 4 bases short, with 10 bases between. Germline V CDR1 and CDR2: SGDLS, YYNGEE. CDR3 length equals 14 residues. Here the CDR3 DNA reads TGTGCCAGCAGCGTAGGGGCAGGCCTCACTGAAGCTTTCTTT. Translation: CASSVGAGLTEAFF.

The J gene is TRBJ1-2, the V gene TRBV10-3, with D possibly matching TRBD1 (5 bases). V lost 2 bases to trimming and J lost 3 bases, with 16 bases between them. The CDR3 spans 16 residues. Germline lookup yields CDR1 ENHRY and CDR2 SYGVKD. The CDR3 DNA follows: TGTGCCATCAGTGAGAAGGTACCAGGGTCGGACTATGGCTACACCTTC. It translates to CAISEKVPGSDYGYTF.

This chain connects TRBV5-1 to TRBJ2-1; 7 positions match TRBD2. The CDR3 contains 15 residues. V dropped 1 base and J dropped 8; count of bases not matched to a gene: 9. Per germline, CDR1 SGHRS and CDR2 YFSETQ. The CDR3 is CASSLRETSPDEQFF. In DNA form, the CDR3 reads TGCGCCAGCAGCTTGCGTGAGACTAGCCCGGATGAGCAGTTCTTC.